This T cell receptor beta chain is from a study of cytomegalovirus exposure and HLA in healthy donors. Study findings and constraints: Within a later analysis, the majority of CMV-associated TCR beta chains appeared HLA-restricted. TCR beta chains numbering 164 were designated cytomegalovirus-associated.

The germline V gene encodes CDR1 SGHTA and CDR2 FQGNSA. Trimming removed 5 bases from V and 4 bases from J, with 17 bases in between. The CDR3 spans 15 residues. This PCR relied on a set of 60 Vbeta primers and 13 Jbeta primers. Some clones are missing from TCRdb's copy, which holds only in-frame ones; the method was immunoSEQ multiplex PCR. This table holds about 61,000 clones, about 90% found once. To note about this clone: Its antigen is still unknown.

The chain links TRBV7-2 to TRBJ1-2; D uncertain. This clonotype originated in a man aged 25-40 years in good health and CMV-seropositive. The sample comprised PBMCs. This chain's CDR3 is CASSQLSLEPYGYTF. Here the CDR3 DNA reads TGTGCCAGCAGCCAACTTTCCCTGGAGCCCTATGGCTACACCTTC.